This is a list of T cell receptor beta chains from one sample in a study of cytomegalovirus exposure and HLA in healthy donors. Repertoires were generated with immunoSEQ multiplex PCR, while TCRdb's copy carries only in-frame clones and drops some. The table lists about 120,000 clones, 60% to 80% of them singletons. Sequencing input: PBMCs. These receptors were obtained from a man younger than 35 in good health and CMV-seropositive. CDR3s include the opening cysteine and the closing phenylalanine or tryptophan. D genes are given only for firm matches. Not all rows give a size; the values are once, few, many and, for expanded clones, a class.

CDR3nt: TGTGCCAGCAGGGAACAGGGGACGGAGACCCAGTACTTC
CDR3aa: CASREQGTETQYF
v_gene: TRBV28
abundance: -
j_gene: TRBJ2-5
d_gene: TRBD1

CDR3nt: TGTGCCAGCAGTTTGAGGGCTAGCGGGGGGACAGATACGCAGTATTTT
CDR3aa: CASSLRASGGTDTQYF
v_gene: TRBV28
abundance: -
j_gene: TRBJ2-3
d_gene: TRBD2

CDR3nt: TGTGCCAGCACCCAATGGGAACAGGGGAACTACGAGCAGTACTTC
CDR3aa: CASTQWEQGNYEQYF
v_gene: TRBV6-1
abundance: -
j_gene: TRBJ2-7
d_gene: TRBD1

CDR3nt: TGTGCCAGCAGCCCCCCGGCCTCTAGCACTGAAGCTTTCTTT
CDR3aa: CASSPPASSTEAFF
v_gene: TRBV7-9
abundance: -
j_gene: TRBJ1-1
d_gene: -

CDR3nt: TGTGCCAGCACCCTACTTAGGCGGGGGGGCCGGAGCACCGGGGAGCTGTTTTTT
CDR3aa: CASTLLRRGGRSTGELFF
v_gene: TRBV11-2
abundance: -
j_gene: TRBJ2-2
d_gene: TRBD2

CDR3nt: TGTGCCAGCAGCTTGAACAGGGGGAATGGCTACACCTTC
CDR3aa: CASSLNRGNGYTF
v_gene: TRBV7-2
abundance: -
j_gene: TRBJ1-2
d_gene: TRBD1

CDR3nt: TGTGCCAGCAGCCAGGACAGGGGCTATGGCTACACCTTC
CDR3aa: CASSQDRGYGYTF
v_gene: TRBV5-4
abundance: -
j_gene: TRBJ1-2
d_gene: TRBD1

CDR3nt: TGTGCCAGCAGTGCGGTAAACGCAGGGGCCTCTTCCTACGAGCAGTACTTC
CDR3aa: CASSAVNAGASSYEQYF
v_gene: TRBV2
abundance: once
j_gene: TRBJ2-7
d_gene: -

CDR3nt: TGTGCCAGCAGCGTAGGAGAATCACCCCTCCACTTT
CDR3aa: CASSVGESPLHF
v_gene: TRBV9
abundance: -
j_gene: TRBJ1-6
d_gene: -

CDR3nt: TGTGCCAGCAGCCAAGATGAGGGAAGAAAACTGTTTTTT
CDR3aa: CASSQDEGRKLFF
v_gene: TRBV14
abundance: few
j_gene: TRBJ1-4
d_gene: -

CDR3nt: TGCAGCGCTTTGAACACTGAAGCTTTCTTT
CDR3aa: CSALNTEAFF
v_gene: TRBV29-1
abundance: once
j_gene: TRBJ1-1
d_gene: -